The 17 T cell receptor beta chains reported below all come from one sample, sequenced in a study of T cells in Graves' hyperthyroidism and ophthalmopathy. Researchers amplified the TCR beta CDR3 regions from RNA transcripts. The TCR CDR3 first-round RT-PCR relied on the HTBI primer set. MiXCR was run by TCRdb on the multiplex PCR reads, yielding one entry per CDR3 protein. The table records roughly 500,000 distinct CDR3 sequences, about 45% of them present only once. Material for sequencing was peripheral blood or thyroid tissue (not recorded which). The receptors derive from an adult woman with Graves' disease, either hyperthyroidism or ophthalmopathy (not recorded which).

The chain uses TRBV15 and TRBJ1-6; the D is unclear. Trimming left V 4 bases short and J 0 bases short, with 10 bases between. The germline gives CDR1 LNHNV, CDR2 YYDKDF (reference sequence). The CDR3 length is 16 residues. The CDR3 here is CATSIEGSSYNSPLHF. The CDR3 nucleotides are TGTGCCACCAGCATCGAGGGAAGCTCCTATAATTCACCCCTCCACTTT. The variable domain in full, completed from reference TRBV15 and TRBJ1-6, reads DAMVIQNPRYQVTQFGKPVTLSCSQTLNHNVMYWYQQKSSQAPKLLFHYYDKDFNNEADTPDNFQSRRPNTSFCFLDIRSPGLGDTAMYLCATSIEGSSYNSPLHFGNGTRLTVT.

The genes are TRBV7-8 and TRBJ2-7, with 10 bases matching TRBD1. The CDR3 loop spans 17 amino acids. Trimming removed 5 bases from V and 5 bases from J; junction bases left unmatched: 15. The germline V gene encodes CDR1 SGHVS and CDR2 FQNEAQ. Here the CDR3 DNA reads TGTGCCAGCAGCCATACTTCCCACCGGGACAGGGGCAACGAGCAGTACTTC. It yields the protein CASSHTSHRDRGNEQYF.

The chain recombines TRBV2 with TRBJ2-1; maybe TRBD1 (6 bases). Germline V gives CDR1 SNHLY, CDR2 FYNNEI. This CDR3 is 11 amino acids long. Trimming removed 6 bases at V and 8 bases at J, with 8 bases between. As DNA, the CDR3 is TGTGCCAGCAGACAGGGAGATGAGCAGTTCTTC. It specifies CASRQGDEQFF.

This clonotype has a count of ten or more. V and J are TRBV20-1 and TRBJ1-2; the D is unclear. The CDR3 is 12 residues long. Germline CDR1 DFQATT, CDR2 SNEGSKA (reference sequence). Trimming removed 2 bases at V and 3 bases at J, with 7 bases between. Here the CDR3 DNA reads TGCAGTGCTAGACTGGGGTACTATGGCTACACCTTC. Translated, it gives CSARLGYYGYTF.

V gene TRBV28 combines with J gene TRBJ1-2, with D hard to call. This CDR3 has 12 residues. V shed 7 bases and J shed 6 bases, with 12 bases lying between them. Germline V gene data show CDR1 as MDHEN and CDR2 as SYDVKM. The CDR3 region has the DNA TGTGCCAGCATTCAAGGCGGGCATGGCTACACCTTC. Its translation: CASIQGGHGYTF.

Comments on this clonotype: One end of the junction is discordant with germline, which a read error may explain. The CDR3 DNA follows: TGTGCCACCAGTACCCGCATGTCCTACGGGCAGTACTTC. Amino acid sequence: CATSTRMSYGQYF. The genes are TRBV24-1 and TRBJ2-7, with D uncertain. The CDR3 is made up of 13 amino acids. CDR1 KGHDR and CDR2 SFDVKD come from the germline V gene.

The V and J genes are TRBV10-3 and TRBJ2-7, with D uncertain. This CDR3 has 13 amino acids. Germline lookup yields CDR1 ENHRY and CDR2 SYGVKD. With 3 bases removed from V and 2 bases from J, the gap between germline ends came to 8 bases. The CDR3, as DNA: TGTGCCATCAGTGACGGCAGCACCTACGAGCAGTACTTC. This translates into CAISDGSTYEQYF.

The CDR3: CASSFFDRANEKLFF. CDR3 nucleotide sequence: TGTGCCAGCAGTTTCTTTGACCGGGCTAATGAAAAACTGTTTTTT. The V gene is TRBV2, the J gene TRBJ1-4; D is ambiguous. The germline V and J ends were trimmed by 5 bases and 3 bases, with 13 bases remaining between them. CDR1 is SNHLY and CDR2 is FYNNEI in the germline V gene. CDR3 size: 15 residues.

J is TRBJ1-2 and V is TRBV15; 10 bases agree with TRBD1. The CDR3 has 14 amino acids. J was trimmed by 4 bases and V by 4 bases; bases with no gene match: 3. Germline assignment: CDR1 LNHNV and CDR2 YYDKDF (reference sequence). The DNA for the CDR3 is TGTGCCACCAGCACCGGGACAGGGGCCTATGGCTACACCTTC. The encoded protein is CATSTGTGAYGYTF.

This clonotype was counted between two and nine times. The genes are TRBV6-5 and TRBJ1-3; 8 bases line up with TRBD1. The CDR3 totals 17 residues. CDR1 and CDR2 (germline): MNHEY, SVGAGI. V was clipped by 5 bases and J by 0 bases; unmatched bases: 9. The CDR3 sequence: CASSPDRGPVSGNTIYF. The CDR3 nucleotides are TGTGCCAGCAGTCCCGACAGGGGCCCTGTCTCTGGAAACACCATATATTTT.

The chain couples TRBV15 to TRBJ1-1; no clear D gene. The ends were cut back, 2 bases at V and 5 bases at J, with 18 bases in the middle. This CDR3 spans 16 amino acids. The V gene's germline CDR1 is LNHNV and CDR2 YYDKDF (reference sequence). The CDR3: CATSRNRASPRTEAFF. The DNA for the CDR3 is TGTGCCACCAGCAGAAACCGGGCCTCCCCTCGAACTGAAGCTTTCTTT.

With regard to this clonotype: Sequence at one end of the junction differs from germline and may be a read error. The V gene is TRBV7-3, the J gene TRBJ2-7; D gene ambiguous. The CDR3 sequence is 14 residues long. Germline CDR1 SGHTA, CDR2 FQGTGA. The CDR3 loop reads CASSLEGNPYEQYF. In DNA, the CDR3 is TGCGCCAGCAGCCTGGAAGGGAATCCCTACGAGCAGTACTTC.

This clonotype occurred many times. The V gene is TRBV10-2, the J gene TRBJ2-7; 13 bases agree with TRBD2. Unmatched junction bases numbered 5, after V lost 8 bases and J lost 4 bases. Looked up from germline, CDR1 is WSHSY and CDR2 is SAAADI. There are 14 residues in the CDR3. The CDR3 here is CASGTSGRAYEQYF. In nucleotides, the CDR3 is TGCGCCAGCGGAACTAGCGGGAGGGCGTACGAGCAGTACTTC.

The V gene is TRBV11-2, the J gene TRBJ2-7, with a tentative D call TRBD2 (5 bases). Per germline, CDR1 SGHAT and CDR2 FQNNGV. With 4 bases removed from V and 5 bases from J, the gap between germline ends came to 6 bases. The CDR3 totals 11 residues. In DNA form, the CDR3 reads TGTGCCAGCAGCTGGACTCACGAGCAGTACTTC. Protein product: CASSWTHEQYF.

The rearrangement uses TRBV5-4 and TRBJ1-3; D uncertain. In germline, CDR1 is SGHNT, CDR2 YYREEE (reference sequence). The V gene lost 1 base and the J gene lost 0 bases, with 11 bases spanning the gap. The CDR3 length is 16 residues. CDR3: CASSLSGVPSGNTIYF. CDR3 nucleotides: TGTGCCAGCAGCTTGTCCGGGGTCCCCTCTGGAAACACCATATATTTT.

The gene calls are TRBV20-1 and TRBJ1-5, with D unresolved. Trimming stripped 6 bases from V and 5 bases from J, with 14 bases between. Germline CDR1 DFQATT, CDR2 SNEGSKA (reference sequence). The CDR3 sequence is 13 residues long. CDR3 nucleotides: TGCAGTGCCCTACGGAGAAAAGATCAGCCCCAGCATTTT. It codes for CSALRRKDQPQHF.

The chain is built from TRBV28 and TRBJ1-6, with no clear D. The CDR3 spans 14 residues. Between the trimmed V and J ends, which lost 1 base and 10 bases, there was a span of 11 bases. Germline V CDR1 and CDR2: MDHEN, SYDVKM. In DNA, the CDR3 is TGTGCCAGCAGTTTATCGTTGGGGTGCTCACCCCTCCACTTT. It codes for CASSLSLGCSPLHF.